The 4 T cell receptor beta chains in this list originate from one sample, sequenced in a study of cytomegalovirus exposure and HLA in healthy donors (TCRdb year 2017). Libraries came from the immunoSEQ multiplex PCR assay. The multiplex PCR relied on a mix of 60 forward primers for TCR Vbeta segments and 13 reverse primers for TCR Jbeta segments. In TCRdb, the immuneACCESS table is reduced to in-frame sequences with V and J assigned. These tables do not hold every clone; where another copy was compared, an unresolved V gene accounts for under half, and the others remain unexplained. The sample table records around 120,000 clones; approximately 84% of these occur just once. The top ten hold less than 0.25% of the sample. The sequencing sample was made of PBMCs. The source of these receptors is a man aged 45-65 years in good health and CMV-seronegative.

The chain employs TRBV2 and TRBJ1-1, with TRBD1 as a possible D gene (5 bases). The CDR3 runs to 14 residues. Trimming stripped 4 bases from V and 1 base from J, with 10 bases between. Germline V CDR1 and CDR2: SNHLY, FYNNEI. The CDR3 nucleotides are TGTGCCAGCAGTGTTCGGCAGGGGAACACTGAAGCTTTCTTT. Amino acid sequence: CASSVRQGNTEAFF.

This clone was picked up a small number of times. The chain joins TRBV25-1 to TRBJ2-1, with no clear D. There are 13 residues in the CDR3. The V end lost 1 base, the J end lost 6 bases, and 7 bases lay between the germline ends. Germline CDR1 reads MGHDK; CDR2 reads SYGVNS. DNA for the CDR3: TGTGCCAGCAGTGAATTCTCGGGCAATGAGCAGTTCTTC. Residues: CASSEFSGNEQFF.

This rearrangement joins TRBV11-2 to TRBJ2-7; D unresolved. This CDR3 spans 14 amino acids. The V gene lost 5 bases and the J gene lost 0 bases, with 11 bases spanning the gap. Germline CDR1 reads SGHAT; CDR2 reads FQNNGV. CDR3 protein: CASSPMSISYEQYF. CDR3 coding DNA: TGTGCCAGCAGCCCCATGAGTATCTCCTACGAGCAGTACTTC.

The rearrangement links TRBV2 to TRBJ1-1; TRBD1 is a possible D gene (5 bases). Germline CDR1 and CDR2: SNHLY and FYNNEI. Trimming left V 0 bases short and J 7 bases short, with 9 bases between. The CDR3 totals 13 residues. CDR3 region: CASSEAREFEAFF. Here the CDR3 DNA reads TGTGCCAGCAGTGAAGCCAGGGAATTTGAAGCTTTCTTT.